The T cell receptor beta chain described here comes from a study of high-grade serous ovarian cancer treatment subgroups. As for the study in general: Samples averaged about 15,000 reads and around 7,600 unique TCR beta rearrangements.

The table came from immunoSEQ multiplex PCR; TCRdb's copy has only in-frame clones and leaves some out. The sample shows around 8,500 clones, about 80% of them seen only once. Tumor samples were obtained before definitive surgery or chemotherapy. Per germline, CDR1 LNHNV and CDR2 YYDKDF (reference sequence). Trimming removed 5 bases from V and 2 bases from J, with 12 bases in between. This CDR3 spans 14 amino acids. Sequences were obtained from tumor tissue. V is TRBV15 and J is TRBJ1-2; D is ambiguous. This receptor was taken from a human donor with high-grade serous ovarian cancer. The CDR3 sequence is CATSEGPGNYGYTF. CDR3 nucleotides: TGTGCCACCAGCGAAGGTCCGGGGAACTATGGCTACACCTTC.